This T cell receptor beta chain was identified in a study of draining lymph node invasion in breast cancer (dated by TCRdb to 2018 to 2020). For context, the study as a whole: Histology and cytokeratin immunohistochemistry were used to diagnose nodal metastasis, and EpCAM/CD45 flow cytometry was used to confirm the diagnosis. Matched non-invaded and tumor-invaded tumor-draining lymph nodes plus the primary tumor were contributed by each patient, with both Treg and Tconv subsets profiled. A separate targeted assay used bulk TCR-beta CDR3 sequencing to compare sorted memory regulatory T cells with memory conventional CD4 T cells across breast cancer tissues. In the separate targeted TCR sequencing, lymph nodes from roughly five patients were covered, and primary tumors were sequenced for three of those patients. Results the study describes overall, beyond this receptor: TCRs shared between the Treg and Tconv subsets were viewed as suggestive of, but not proof of, a common clonal origin. Whether Treg conversion occurred in a given organ or whether converted Tregs recirculated between nodes and tumor could not be resolved from the data. The tumor top-100 clone tracking analysis was possible in only two patients. In the targeted TCR-seq data, Tregs appeared to be more clonally expanded than Tconvs in all tissues, and lower diversity was found for both subsets in tumor than in lymph nodes. Some of the top 100 tumor clones were detected in invaded and non-invaded nodes, and this detection was taken to suggest recirculation between tumor and draining nodes. Within each tissue, roughly 13-22% of Treg TCRs were also found among Tconvs, a result interpreted as suggesting peripheral Treg induction.

For this clonotype: It lacks a known antigen. The sample holds no much larger clone one base away, and base qualities are not on file.

Memory regulatory T cells were sorted as CD4+ CD45RA- CD25high cells. Tumor-draining lymph nodes were classified as non-invaded or invaded according to the absence or presence of metastatic tumor cells. Before staining and sorting, T cells were pre-enriched using a Miltenyi Pan T Cell isolation kit. Immunohistochemistry for estrogen receptor, progesterone receptor, HER2 and Ki-67 was used to characterize the primary tumors. Within a few hours after surgery, fresh surgical tissue was processed by cutting the tissue into small fragments. Tissue fragments were enzymatically digested with Liberase TL plus DNase for roughly 20 minutes and were then filtered through a 40-micrometer strainer. After DAPI live/dead staining, sorting was performed on a BD FACS Aria II with roughly 97-99% purity. Sorted cells were lysed in TCL buffer, and RNA was purified with a Norgen Single Cell RNA purification kit including DNase treatment.

Libraries were built with bulk RNA-seq. Instrument used: Illumina HiSeq 2500. In the source study's methods: In the separate targeted TCR-seq dataset, CDR3 sequences were extracted from raw reads and quantified using MiXCR version 2.1.5 with default parameters. The separate targeted TCR-seq dataset defined each TCR-beta clone by its combination of V gene, J gene and CDR3 sequence. In the separate targeted TCR-seq dataset, clones with fewer than three counts were removed, then only the 90% most strongly expressed clones per sample were retained. For each tissue in the separate targeted TCR-seq dataset, Treg-Tconv overlap was calculated by dividing the number of shared clones by the total number of Treg clones and multiplying by 100. The raw public reads went through TCRdb reprocessing: fastp at Q25, MiXCR clone calling, in-frame beta chains kept. CDR3 protein duplicates are merged, each entry listing the most common genes and DNA. It is TCRdb's table, rather than the study itself, that gives the V and J calls and clone size. Within this sample are approximately 2,400 distinct CDR3 sequences, with roughly two thirds of them counted one time only. 2.5% to 3% of the sample is in the top ten clones.

Trimming takes 5 bases off V and 2 bases off J; junction bases not matched to a gene: 2. CDR1 DFQATT and CDR2 SNEGSKA are derived from the germline V gene (reference sequence). CDR3 length: 13 amino acids, cysteine to phenylalanine. The sequence is cut down to CDR3 DNA, 39 bases in frame from base 1. The sequence links TRBV20-1 to TRBJ2-5, with 10 central nucleotides matching TRBD2. The sequencing input was sorted memory Tregs from a lymph node. The cell subset or site label, read with the paper, signifies: CD45RA-negative sorted CD4+ T cells (memory Tconv or effector/memory Treg). The clonotype originates from a female donor with luminal breast cancer. The nucleotide sequence reads as follows: TGCAGTGCTGCGACTAGCGGGCAAGAGACCCAGTACTTC. Translated, this is CSAATSGQETQYF.